Presented here are 29 T cell receptor beta chains from one specimen sequenced in a study of type 1 regulatory T cells. From the reads, TCRdb called clonotypes with MiXCR, one entry per CDR3 protein. The sample has roughly 68,000 distinct CDR3 sequences, approximately 64% seen once. No antigen has been identified for these receptors. The sequenced sample was cultured T cells, either the whole culture or a sorted T cell fraction (not recorded which). Described subset: Tr1-enriched cell product generated in vitro against host alloantigens. These TCRs come from a human donor in good health.

J is TRBJ1-5 and V is TRBV6-2 or TRBV6-3; the D gene is possibly TRBD1 (5 bases). V was trimmed by 0 bases and J by 14 bases, leaving 11 bases between them. Germline lookup yields CDR1 MNHEY and CDR2 SVGEGT. The CDR3 covers 12 residues. CDR3 region: CASSYSGGTKHF. The CDR3 DNA is TGTGCCAGCAGTTACTCCGGGGGAACTAAGCATTTT.

The sample holds a few counts of this clonotype. The rearrangement joins TRBV5-1 to TRBJ2-1, with TRBD1 matching 10 bases. Germline CDR1 is SGHRS and CDR2 is YFSETQ. After removal of 0 bases from V and 4 bases from J, the junction contained 4 bases not matched to a gene. The CDR3 loop spans 16 amino acids. CDR3 sequence (DNA): TGCGCCAGCAGCTTGGTTGGGACAGGGGCTTACAATGAGCAGTTCTTC. It yields the protein CASSLVGTGAYNEQFF.

CDR3 region: CASSPVRTAKNIQYF. CDR3 DNA: TGTGCCAGCTCACCAGTAAGGACAGCCAAAAACATTCAGTACTTC. V gene TRBV18 combines with J gene TRBJ2-4; D gene unclear. This CDR3 comprises 15 residues. CDR1 and CDR2 (germline): KGHSH, LQKENI. The V end lost 2 bases, the J end lost 0 bases, and 8 bases lay between the germline ends.

This chain uses TRBV20-1 with TRBJ1-2, with a weak D call TRBD1 (5 bases). The CDR3 extends over 12 amino acids. Germline CDR1 is DFQATT and CDR2 is SNEGSKA (reference sequence). V lost 3 bases, J lost 2 bases, and 7 bases lay in between. CDR3 residues: CSASPGNYGYTF. In DNA form, the CDR3 reads TGCAGTGCTAGTCCAGGGAACTATGGCTACACCTTC.

This clonotype was detected only a few times. The chain combines TRBV4-3 with TRBJ2-7, with D maybe TRBD1 (5 bases). CDR1 is LGHNA, CDR2 YSLEER, per germline. The CDR3 has 15 amino acids. Trimming took off 0 bases at V and 5 bases at J, with 14 bases between the two ends. The CDR3 nucleotides are TGCGCCAGCAGCCAAGAGGTAGCAGGGCGTCACGAGCAGTACTTC. Its translation is CASSQEVAGRHEQYF.

The genes are TRBV9 and TRBJ2-3; TRBD1 is a possible D gene (5 bases). The germline V gene has CDR1 SGDLS and CDR2 YYNGEE. The CDR3 runs 13 residues. V lost 3 bases and J 3 bases, leaving 8 bases between the germline ends. The CDR3 loop reads CASSEGHTDTQYF. In nucleotides, the CDR3 is TGTGCCAGCAGCGAGGGGCATACAGATACGCAGTATTTT.

The sample holds a few counts of this clonotype. V is TRBV5-6 and J is TRBJ2-3, with no clear D. Trimming stripped 6 bases from V and 0 bases from J, with 17 bases between. CDR3 length: 16 residues. CDR1 and CDR2 (germline): SGHDT, YYEEEE. The CDR3 is CASTEDPRESTDTQYF. CDR3 nucleotides: TGTGCCAGCACCGAAGACCCCCGAGAAAGCACAGATACGCAGTATTTT.

This clonotype turned up a few times. The chain links TRBV5-1 to TRBJ2-1; 11 nucleotides agree with TRBD2. The CDR3 extends over 19 amino acids. The germline gives CDR1 SGHRS, CDR2 YFSETQ. V lost 6 bases to trimming and J lost 4 bases; unmatched junction nucleotides: 18. CDR3 DNA: TGCGCCAGCACCTTCCGGGCTAGCGGGAGGAACATGGTGTACAATGAGCAGTTCTTC. Protein: CASTFRASGRNMVYNEQFF.

The genes are TRBV18 and TRBJ2-3, with a weak D call TRBD1 (5 bases). CDR3 length: 16 amino acids. The V gene lost 2 bases and the J gene lost 5 bases, with 17 bases spanning the gap. CDR1 and CDR2 (germline): KGHSH, LQKENI. As DNA, the CDR3 is TGTGCCAGCTCACCAGGGGCCCACTCGCCACAAGATACGCAGTATTTT. Translation gives CASSPGAHSPQDTQYF.

The rearrangement links TRBV7-2 to TRBJ2-5; D perhaps matches TRBD2 (6 bases). V shed 5 bases and J shed 5 bases, with 15 bases lying between them. Germline CDR1 reads SGHTA; CDR2 reads FQGNSA. The length of the CDR3 is 14 residues. CDR3 protein: CASSPGAGYETQYF. DNA for the CDR3: TGTGCCAGCAGCCCGGGAGCGGGTTATGAGACCCAGTACTTC.

CDR3 in amino acids: CASSPRGQTRPDGYTF. The CDR3 DNA sequence: TGCGCCAGCAGCCCGAGGGGTCAGACGAGGCCCGATGGCTACACCTTC. The V gene is TRBV5-1, the J gene TRBJ1-2; maybe TRBD1 (5 bases). V lost 4 bases and J lost 6, with 22 bases in between. Germline loops: CDR1 SGHRS, CDR2 YFSETQ. The CDR3 consists of 16 residues.

The CDR3 reads CASSQEVLGSGANVLTF. The CDR3 DNA reads TGTGCCAGCAGCCAAGAGGTTTTAGGGTCTGGGGCCAACGTCCTGACTTTC. The genes are TRBV4-2 and TRBJ2-6; D unclear. The CDR3 extends over 17 amino acids. V dropped 0 bases and J dropped 1 base, with 10 bases sitting between them. The germline gives CDR1 LGHNA, CDR2 YNFKEQ.

There are many counts of this clonotype. The gene calls are TRBV28 and TRBJ2-7, with TRBD1 as a possible D gene (6 bases). Trimming removed 8 bases from V and 2 bases from J, with 10 bases in between. The CDR3 length is 12 residues. Germline V gives CDR1 MDHEN, CDR2 SYDVKM. CDR3 DNA sequence: TGTGCCAGCGCCAGGGGCCCCTACGAGCAGTACTTC. It is translated as CASARGPYEQYF.

With regard to this clonotype: The germline gene is not matched at one end of the junction; a read error may be the cause. The chain combines TRBV4-1 with TRBJ2-6; D is unclear. Germline assignment: CDR1 MGHRA and CDR2 YSYEKL. This CDR3 contains 14 residues. The CDR3 loop reads CASSLSSGANVLTF. The CDR3 coding sequence is TGTGCCAGCAGCCTAAGCTCTGGGGCCAACGTCCTGACTTTC.

The genes are TRBV10-3 and TRBJ2-7, with TRBD2 matching over 9 bases. V gave up 2 bases and J gave up 2 bases; unmatched junction bases: 4. The CDR3 spans 15 residues. The germline V gene encodes CDR1 ENHRY and CDR2 SYGVKD. The CDR3 loop reads CAISERAGGPYEQYF. CDR3 coding DNA: TGTGCCATCAGTGAGAGGGCGGGAGGGCCCTACGAGCAGTACTTC.

The chain couples TRBV20-1 to TRBJ2-2, with unresolved D. The CDR3 totals 12 residues. Germline assignment: CDR1 DFQATT and CDR2 SNEGSKA (reference sequence). The germline V and J ends were trimmed by 6 bases and 8 bases, with 13 bases remaining between them. For the CDR3, the DNA is TGCAGTGCCCCCGGGCGGTTGGGGGAGCTGTTTTTT. Its translation: CSAPGRLGELFF.

The CDR3: CASSGLYNEQFF. CDR3 nucleotide sequence: TGTGCCAGTAGCGGGTTGTACAATGAGCAGTTCTTC. This chain links TRBV19 with TRBJ2-1; D gene uncertain. V lost 6 bases and J lost 4, with 7 bases in between. Germline CDR1 reads LNHDA; CDR2 reads SQIVND (reference sequence). The length of the CDR3 is 12 residues. The whole variable domain, remainder taken from reference TRBV19 and TRBJ2-1, is DGGITQSPKYLFRKEGQNVTLSCEQNLNHDAMYWYRQDPGQGLRLIYYSQIVNDFQKGDIAEGYSVSREKKESFPLTVTSAQKNPTAFYLCASSGLYNEQFFGPGTRLTVL.

The gene calls are TRBV27 and TRBJ2-7, with TRBD2 matching over 11 bases. CDR3 length: 15 residues. The germline V gene encodes CDR1 MNHEY and CDR2 SMNVEV (reference sequence). The J segment lost 6 bases and the V segment lost 5 bases, leaving 9 bases of the junction unmatched. The CDR3 loop reads CASSANSGRAGEQYF. The CDR3 DNA is TGTGCCAGCAGTGCCAATAGCGGGAGGGCCGGCGAGCAGTACTTC.

This chain uses TRBV12-3 or TRBV12-4 with TRBJ2-3; a possible D gene is TRBD2 (6 bases). V was pared by 3 bases and J by 0 bases, with 7 bases between. The CDR3 loop spans 14 amino acids. CDR3 in amino acids: CASSFSGSTDTQYF. The CDR3, as DNA: TGTGCCAGCAGTTTTAGCGGAAGCACAGATACGCAGTATTTT.

The J gene is TRBJ2-4, the V gene TRBV7-9; D call uncertain. This CDR3 has 15 amino acids. Trimming removed 2 bases from V and 4 bases from J, with 12 bases in between. Germline V gene sequence: CDR1 SEHNR, CDR2 FQNEAQ (reference sequence). CDR3 loop: CASSLFPQLKNIQYF. DNA for the CDR3: TGTGCCAGCAGCTTATTCCCCCAGTTGAAAAACATTCAGTACTTC.

The chain combines TRBV5-1 with TRBJ2-7; 8 bases map to TRBD2. Germline loops: CDR1 SGHRS, CDR2 YFSETQ. V lost 0 bases, J lost 3 bases, and 8 bases stayed unmatched. The CDR3 length is 16 residues. The CDR3 DNA reads as TGCGCCAGCAGCTTGGCACGTGCGGGAGGTCTCTACGAGCAGTACTTC. Translated, it gives CASSLARAGGLYEQYF.

This clonotype has a handful of counts. The chain joins TRBV10-3 to TRBJ2-1, with 11 bases identical to TRBD2. There are 15 residues in the CDR3. After removal of 6 bases from V and 7 bases from J, the junction contained 8 bases not matched to a gene. CDR1 ENHRY and CDR2 SYGVKD come from the germline V gene. CDR3 loop: CAISETSGTNNEQFF. DNA of the CDR3: TGTGCCATCAGCGAGACTAGCGGGACCAATAATGAGCAGTTCTTC.

The chain carries TRBV6-1 and TRBJ2-7; 14 nucleotides match TRBD2. Germline CDR1 is MNHNS and CDR2 is SASEGT. V dropped 7 bases and J dropped 6; count of bases not matched to a gene: 11. The CDR3 is 16 amino acids. The chain's CDR3 is CASNTGTSGSRLEQYF. For the CDR3, the DNA is TGTGCCAGCAATACCGGGACTAGCGGGAGTCGCCTCGAGCAGTACTTC.

The V gene is TRBV3-1, the J gene TRBJ2-7; 10 bases match TRBD1. The CDR3 is 17 amino acids. V gave up 2 bases and J gave up 4 bases; unmatched junction bases: 11. Germline V gene sequence: CDR1 LGHDT, CDR2 YNNKEL (reference sequence). The DNA for the CDR3 is TGTGCCAGCAGCCAAAAGGGACAGGGGTTCCATAGTTACGAGCAGTACTTC. Protein product: CASSQKGQGFHSYEQYF.

In this sample, this clonotype turned up a few times. This sequence joins TRBV5-1 and TRBJ1-1; the D gene is possibly TRBD1 (5 bases). The V end was cut by 1 base, the J end by 7 bases, with 11 bases between. The CDR3 has 13 amino acids. CDR1 and CDR2 (germline): SGHRS, YFSETQ. The chain's CDR3 is CASSLRGDNEAFF. CDR3 bases: TGCGCCAGCAGCTTGAGGGGTGACAATGAAGCTTTCTTT.

The V call is TRBV5-1, the J call TRBJ2-1; 7 bases match TRBD1. Germline CDR1 and CDR2: SGHRS and YFSETQ. The CDR3 loop spans 15 amino acids. The V gene end was trimmed by 3 bases and the J gene end by 6 bases; junction bases not matched to a gene: 9. The CDR3 here is CASSSTGASPNEQFF. The CDR3 nucleotides are TGCGCCAGCAGCTCTACAGGGGCCTCCCCCAATGAGCAGTTCTTC.

This chain joins TRBV4-2 and TRBJ2-7; TRBD1 matches 7 bases. The CDR3 runs to 13 residues. V shed 4 bases and J 5 bases; nucleotides not matched to a gene: 5. Germline V gene sequence: CDR1 LGHNA, CDR2 YNFKEQ. CDR3 bases: TGTGCCAGCAGCCGGCCAGGGGGAGACGAGCAGTACTTC. Its protein product is CASSRPGGDEQYF.

Points on this clonotype: Just one base apart from a much larger clone, this may be a read error. V and J are TRBV20-1 and TRBJ1-1; the D is unclear. CDR3 length equals 13 residues. CDR1 DFQATT and CDR2 SNEGSKA come from the germline V gene (reference sequence). V was clipped by 4 bases and J by 0 bases, with 9 bases between them. The CDR3 DNA is TGCAGTGCTAATAACAGATTGAACACTGAAGCTTTCTTT. Its protein product is CSANNRLNTEAFF.

This clonotype was seen just once. V is TRBV27 and J is TRBJ1-3; the match to TRBD1 covers 11 bases. CDR1 and CDR2 (germline): MNHEY, SMNVEV (reference sequence). V was pared by 6 bases and J by 16 bases, with 11 bases of the junction left unmatched. CDR3 length: 13 residues. For the CDR3, the DNA is TGTGCCAGCAGGACCGGGACAGGGGGAAGATTTTATTTT. This encodes CASRTGTGGRFYF.